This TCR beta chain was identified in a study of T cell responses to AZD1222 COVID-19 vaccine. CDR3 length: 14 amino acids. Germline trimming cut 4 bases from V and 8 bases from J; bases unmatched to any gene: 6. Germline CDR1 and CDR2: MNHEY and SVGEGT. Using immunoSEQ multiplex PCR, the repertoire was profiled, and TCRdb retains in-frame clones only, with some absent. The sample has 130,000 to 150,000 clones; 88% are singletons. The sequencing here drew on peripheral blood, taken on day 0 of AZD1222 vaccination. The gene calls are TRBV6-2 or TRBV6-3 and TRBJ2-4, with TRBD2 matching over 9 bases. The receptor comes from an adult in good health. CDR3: CASSLRGGADIQYF. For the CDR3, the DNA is TGTGCCAGCAGTTTGCGCGGGGGGGCGGACATTCAGTACTTC.